Given below is one T cell receptor (beta chain) in context. These data belong to a study of shared clonotypes between healthy human individuals. Donors had no recently reported acute infections or vaccinations and were HIV-negative. The V gene lost 5 bases and the J gene lost 8 bases, with 21 bases spanning the gap. Germline V gene sequence: CDR1 SEHNR, CDR2 FQNEAQ (reference sequence). CDR3 length equals 15 residues. The repertoire was sequenced with immunoSEQ multiplex PCR; TCRdb's copy has only in-frame clones and lacks some. The data hold over 95,000 clones, with over 65% observed a single time. This TCR derives from a woman aged 25-40 years in good health. The rearrangement uses TRBV7-9 and TRBJ1-2, with D possibly being TRBD1 (6 bases). The sample was memory CD8+ T cells sorted from blood. Stated subset: CD45RO+ cells pooled with CCR7-negative TemRA cells. The CDR3 sequence: CASSHRTTGFLGYTF. The CDR3 bases are TGTGCCAGCAGCCACCGAACGACAGGCTTCCTGGGCTACACCTTC.